This TCR beta chain comes out of a study of cytomegalovirus exposure and HLA in healthy donors. Unmatched junction bases numbered 18, after V lost 4 bases and J lost 9 bases. This CDR3 contains 18 residues. Germline V gene sequence: CDR1 MNHNS, CDR2 SASEGT. PCR amplification relied on 60 Vbeta primers (plus 13 Jbeta primers). Assay: immunoSEQ multiplex PCR; the TCRdb copy retains only in-frame clones and omits some. The data show approximately 110,000 clones, roughly 73% seen once. Material: PBMCs. This chain joins TRBV6-1 and TRBJ2-1; TRBD2 aligns across 10 bases. This clonotype was obtained from a man between 60 and 75 years old in good health and CMV-seropositive. The CDR3 DNA reads TGTGCCAGCAGTGGTAGCGGGGGGCGCCGCGCGAAAGGAGGTGAGCAGTTCTTC. This translates into CASSGSGGRRAKGGEQFF.